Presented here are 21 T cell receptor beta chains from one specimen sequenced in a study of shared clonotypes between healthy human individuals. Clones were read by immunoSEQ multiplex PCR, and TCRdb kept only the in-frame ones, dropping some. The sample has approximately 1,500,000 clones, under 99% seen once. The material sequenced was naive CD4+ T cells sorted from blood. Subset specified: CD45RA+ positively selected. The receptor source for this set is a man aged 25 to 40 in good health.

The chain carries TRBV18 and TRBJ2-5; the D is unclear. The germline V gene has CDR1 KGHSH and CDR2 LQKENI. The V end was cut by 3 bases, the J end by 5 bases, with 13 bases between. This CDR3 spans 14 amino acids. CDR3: CASSPRDFVETQYF. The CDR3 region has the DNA TGTGCCAGCTCACCTCGAGATTTTGTGGAGACCCAGTACTTC.

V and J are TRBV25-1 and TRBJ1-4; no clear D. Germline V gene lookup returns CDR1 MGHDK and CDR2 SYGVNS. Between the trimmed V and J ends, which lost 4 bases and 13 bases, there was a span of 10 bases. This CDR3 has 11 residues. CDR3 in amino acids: CASSGTRTLFF. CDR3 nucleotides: TGTGCCAGCAGTGGAACCAGGACACTGTTTTTT.

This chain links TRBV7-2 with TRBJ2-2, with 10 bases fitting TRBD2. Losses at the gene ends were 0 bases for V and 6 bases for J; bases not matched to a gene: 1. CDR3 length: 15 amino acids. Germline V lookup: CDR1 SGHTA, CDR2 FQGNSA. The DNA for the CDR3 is TGTGCCAGCAGCTTAGCGCTAGCGGGAGCCGGGGAGCTGTTTTTT. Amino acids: CASSLALAGAGELFF.

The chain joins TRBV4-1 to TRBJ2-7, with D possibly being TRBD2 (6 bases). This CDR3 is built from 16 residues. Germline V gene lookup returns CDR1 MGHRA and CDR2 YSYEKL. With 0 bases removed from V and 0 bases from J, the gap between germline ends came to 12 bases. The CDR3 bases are TGCGCCAGCAGCCAAGATTGGGGGGTAAGCTCCTACGAGCAGTACTTC. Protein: CASSQDWGVSSYEQYF.

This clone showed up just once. The CDR3, as DNA: TGTGCCAGCAGCGTAATACTAGCGGGCTACAATGAGCAGTTCTTC. Protein sequence: CASSVILAGYNEQFF. The rearrangement joins TRBV9 to TRBJ2-1, with 9 bases aligning to TRBD2. V gave up 1 base and J gave up 3 bases; unmatched junction bases: 2. The CDR3 has 15 amino acids. CDR1 and CDR2 from the germline V gene are SGDLS and YYNGEE.

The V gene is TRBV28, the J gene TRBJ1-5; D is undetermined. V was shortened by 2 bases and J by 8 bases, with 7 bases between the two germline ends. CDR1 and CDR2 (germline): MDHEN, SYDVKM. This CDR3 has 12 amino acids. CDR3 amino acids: CASSLRGKPQHF. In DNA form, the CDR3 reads TGTGCCAGCAGTTTACGGGGAAAGCCCCAGCATTTT. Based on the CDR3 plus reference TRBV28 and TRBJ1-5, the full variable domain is DVKVTQSSRYLVKRTGEKVFLECVQDMDHENMFWYRQDPGLGLRLIYFSYDVKMKEKGDIPEGYSVSREKKERFSLILESASTNQTSMYLCASSLRGKPQHFGDGTRLSIL.

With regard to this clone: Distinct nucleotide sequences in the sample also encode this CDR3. CDR3 nucleotide sequence: TGTGCCAGCAGTTACTCAGGGTCTGGGGCCAACGTCCTGACTTTC. It specifies CASSYSGSGANVLTF. V is TRBV6-5 and J is TRBJ2-6; no definite D call. The V gene lost 0 bases and the J gene lost 1 base, with 4 bases spanning the gap. The CDR3 consists of 15 residues. The germline CDR1 and CDR2 sequences are MNHEY and SVGAGI.

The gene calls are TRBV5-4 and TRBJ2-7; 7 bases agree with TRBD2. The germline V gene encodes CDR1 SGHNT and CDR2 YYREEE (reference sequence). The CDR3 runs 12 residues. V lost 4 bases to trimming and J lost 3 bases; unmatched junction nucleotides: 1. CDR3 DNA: TGTGCCAGCAGCCGGACTAGCTACGAGCAGTACTTC. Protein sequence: CASSRTSYEQYF. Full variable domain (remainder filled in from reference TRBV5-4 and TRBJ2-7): ETGVTQSPTHLIKTRGQQVTLRCSSQSGHNTVSWYQQALGQGPQFIFQYYREEENGRGNFPPRFSGLQFPNYSSELNVNALELDDSALYLCASSRTSYEQYFGPGTRLTVT.

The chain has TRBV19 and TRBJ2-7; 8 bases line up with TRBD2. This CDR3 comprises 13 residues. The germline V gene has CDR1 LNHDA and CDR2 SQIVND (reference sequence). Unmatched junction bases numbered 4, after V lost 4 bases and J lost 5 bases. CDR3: CASSTDGGDEQYF. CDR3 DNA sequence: TGTGCCAGTAGTACGGACGGGGGGGACGAGCAGTACTTC.

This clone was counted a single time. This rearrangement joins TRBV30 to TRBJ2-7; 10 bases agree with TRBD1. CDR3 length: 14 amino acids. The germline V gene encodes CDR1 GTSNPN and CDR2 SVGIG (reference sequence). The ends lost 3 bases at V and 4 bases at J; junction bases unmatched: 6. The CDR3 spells CAWRVTGGRYEQYF. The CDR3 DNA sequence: TGTGCCTGGAGGGTGACAGGGGGCCGATACGAGCAGTACTTC.

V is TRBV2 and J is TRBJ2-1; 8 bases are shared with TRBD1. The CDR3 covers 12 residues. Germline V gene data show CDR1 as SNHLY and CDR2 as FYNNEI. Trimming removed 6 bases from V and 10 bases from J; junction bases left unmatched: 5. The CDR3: CASRTGVGEQFF. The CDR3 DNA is TGTGCCAGCAGGACAGGGGTCGGCGAGCAGTTCTTC.

The CDR3 nucleotides are TGTGCCAGCAGCGGGAGAGCGGGGACAGATACGCAGTATTTT. Encoded protein: CASSGRAGTDTQYF. V is TRBV7-8 and J is TRBJ2-3; TRBD2 matches at 7 bases. Trimming removed 5 bases from V and 3 bases from J; junction bases left unmatched: 5. From germline, CDR1 is SGHVS and CDR2 FQNEAQ. This CDR3 comprises 14 residues.

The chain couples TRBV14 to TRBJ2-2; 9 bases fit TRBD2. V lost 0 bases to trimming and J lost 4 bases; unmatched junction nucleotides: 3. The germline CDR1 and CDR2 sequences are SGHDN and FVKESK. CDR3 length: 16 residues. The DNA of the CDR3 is TGTGCCAGCAGCCAAGAAATAGCGGGAGCCACCGGGGAGCTGTTTTTT. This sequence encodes CASSQEIAGATGELFF.

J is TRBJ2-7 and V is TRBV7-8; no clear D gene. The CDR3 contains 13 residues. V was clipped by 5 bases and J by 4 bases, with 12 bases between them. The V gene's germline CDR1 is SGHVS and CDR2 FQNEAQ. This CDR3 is CASSRQAEYEQYF. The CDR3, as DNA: TGTGCCAGCAGCCGCCAGGCGGAATACGAGCAGTACTTC.

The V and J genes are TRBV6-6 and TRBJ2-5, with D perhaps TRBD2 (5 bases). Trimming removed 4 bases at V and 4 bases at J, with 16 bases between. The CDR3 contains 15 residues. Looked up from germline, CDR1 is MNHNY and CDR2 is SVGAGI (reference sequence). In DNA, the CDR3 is TGTGCCAGCAGTTTCCCAACGGGAATTGGAGAGACCCAGTACTTC. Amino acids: CASSFPTGIGETQYF.

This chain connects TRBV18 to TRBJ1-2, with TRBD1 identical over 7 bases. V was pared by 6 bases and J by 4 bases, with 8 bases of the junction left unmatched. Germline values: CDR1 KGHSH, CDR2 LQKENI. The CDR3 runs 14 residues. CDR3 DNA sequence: TGTGCCAGCTCCCCCGGGGGACAGATCTATGGCTACACCTTC. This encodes CASSPGGQIYGYTF.

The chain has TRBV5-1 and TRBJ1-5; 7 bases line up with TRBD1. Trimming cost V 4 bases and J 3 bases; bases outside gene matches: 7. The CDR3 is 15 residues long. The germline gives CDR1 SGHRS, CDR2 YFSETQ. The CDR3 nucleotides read TGCGCCAGCAGCGTTACAACAGGGGTCAATCAGCCCCAGCATTTT. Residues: CASSVTTGVNQPQHF. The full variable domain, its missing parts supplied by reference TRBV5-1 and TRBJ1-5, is KAGVTQTPRYLIKTRGQQVTLSCSPISGHRSVSWYQQTPGQGLQFLFEYFSETQRNKGNFPGRFSGRQFSNSRSEMNVSTLELGDSALYLCASSVTTGVNQPQHFGDGTRLSIL.

The DNA for the CDR3 is TGTGCCAGCAGTTACTCTGGCGGGAGTCCCTACGAGCAGTACTTC. It yields the protein CASSYSGGSPYEQYF. This chain links TRBV6-5 with TRBJ2-7; TRBD2 aligns across 7 bases. Germline V gene lookup returns CDR1 MNHEY and CDR2 SVGAGI. This CDR3 spans 15 amino acids. Trimming removed 0 bases from V and 2 bases from J; junction bases left unmatched: 4.

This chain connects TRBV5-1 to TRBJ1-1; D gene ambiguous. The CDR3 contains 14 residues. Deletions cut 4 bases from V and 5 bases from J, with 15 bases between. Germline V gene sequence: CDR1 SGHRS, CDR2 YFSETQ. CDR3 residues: CASSQTSPGTEAFF. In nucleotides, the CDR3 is TGCGCCAGCAGCCAAACGTCTCCTGGGACTGAAGCTTTCTTT. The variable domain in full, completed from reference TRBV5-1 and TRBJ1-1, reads KAGVTQTPRYLIKTRGQQVTLSCSPISGHRSVSWYQQTPGQGLQFLFEYFSETQRNKGNFPGRFSGRQFSNSRSEMNVSTLELGDSALYLCASSQTSPGTEAFFGQGTRLTVV.

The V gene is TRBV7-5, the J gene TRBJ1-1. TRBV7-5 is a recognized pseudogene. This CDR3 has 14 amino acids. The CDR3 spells CVRSLWRGNTEAFF. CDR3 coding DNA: TGTGTCAGAAGCTTATGGCGGGGGAACACTGAAGCTTTCTTT.

CDR3 nucleotide sequence: TGTGCCAGCAGCTTAGACCGACTTAGGCGGAACACTGAAGCTTTCTTT. Translated, it gives CASSLDRLRRNTEAFF. The V gene is TRBV7-9, the J gene TRBJ1-1; D ambiguous. The CDR3 is 16 residues long. CDR1 is SEHNR and CDR2 is FQNEAQ in the germline V gene (reference sequence). Trimming stripped 1 base from V and 1 base from J, with 13 bases between.